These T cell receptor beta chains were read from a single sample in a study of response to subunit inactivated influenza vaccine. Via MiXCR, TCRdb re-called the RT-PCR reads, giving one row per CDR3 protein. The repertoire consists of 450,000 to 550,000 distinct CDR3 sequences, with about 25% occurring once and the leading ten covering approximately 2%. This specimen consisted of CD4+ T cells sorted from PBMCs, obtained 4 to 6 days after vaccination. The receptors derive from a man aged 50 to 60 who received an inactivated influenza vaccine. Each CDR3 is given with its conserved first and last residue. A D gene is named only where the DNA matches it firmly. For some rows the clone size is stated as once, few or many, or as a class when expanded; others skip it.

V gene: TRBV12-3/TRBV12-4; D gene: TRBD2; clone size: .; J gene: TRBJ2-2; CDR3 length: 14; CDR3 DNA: TGTGCCAGCAGTTTATTTGGGGGGGCCGGGGAGCTGTTTTTT; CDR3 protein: CASSLFGGAGELFF
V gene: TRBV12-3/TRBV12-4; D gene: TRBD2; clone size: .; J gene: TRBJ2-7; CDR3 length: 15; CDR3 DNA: TGTGCCAGCAGTTTAGGTAGCGGGGGGCTCTACGAGCAGTACTTC; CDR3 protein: CASSLGSGGLYEQYF
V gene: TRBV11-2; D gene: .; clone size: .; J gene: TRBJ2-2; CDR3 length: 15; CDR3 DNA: TGTGCCAGCAGCACCGGAGGGCCGAACACCGGGGAGCTGTTTTTT; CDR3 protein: CASSTGGPNTGELFF
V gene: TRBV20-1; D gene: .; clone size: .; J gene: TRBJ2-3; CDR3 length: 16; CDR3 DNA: TGCAGTGCAAAGATCGGGTCCAGGCTTAGCACAGATACGCAGTATTTT; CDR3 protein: CSAKIGSRLSTDTQYF
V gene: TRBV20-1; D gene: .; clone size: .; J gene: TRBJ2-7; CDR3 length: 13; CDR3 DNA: TGCAGTGCTAGACGAGACATGTCCTACGAGCAGTACTTC; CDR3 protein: CSARRDMSYEQYF
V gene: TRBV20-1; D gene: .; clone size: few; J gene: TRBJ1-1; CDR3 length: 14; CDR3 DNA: TGCAGTGCTCTCGGGACGACCATGAACACTGAAGCTTTCTTT; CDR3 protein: CSALGTTMNTEAFF
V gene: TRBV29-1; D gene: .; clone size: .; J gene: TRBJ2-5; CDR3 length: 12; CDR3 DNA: TGCAGCGTTAAGCCCAGCAAAGAGACCCAGTACTTC; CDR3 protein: CSVKPSKETQYF
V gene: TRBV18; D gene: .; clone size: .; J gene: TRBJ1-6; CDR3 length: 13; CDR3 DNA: TGTGCCAGCTCACCTAGTCTAGATTCACCCCTCCACTTT; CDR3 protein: CASSPSLDSPLHF
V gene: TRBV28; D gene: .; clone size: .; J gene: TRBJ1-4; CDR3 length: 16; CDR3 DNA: TGTGCCAGCAGTTTTTCCCCCGGGCAGGGTGTCGAAAAACTGTTTTTT; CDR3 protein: CASSFSPGQGVEKLFF
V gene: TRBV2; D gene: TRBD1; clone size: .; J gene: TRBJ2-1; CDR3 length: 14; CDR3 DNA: TGTGCCAGCAACGGACAGGGTCGTAAGAATGAGCAGTTCTTC; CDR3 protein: CASNGQGRKNEQFF
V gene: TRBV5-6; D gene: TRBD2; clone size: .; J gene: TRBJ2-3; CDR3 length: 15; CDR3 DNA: TGTGCCAGCAGCTTGGTAACGGGAGGGCCAGATACGCAGTATTTT; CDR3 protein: CASSLVTGGPDTQYF
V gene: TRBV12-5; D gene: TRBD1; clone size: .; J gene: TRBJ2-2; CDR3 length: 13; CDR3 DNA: TGTGCTAGTGGTCGGACAGGCACCGGGGAGCTGTTTTTT; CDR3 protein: CASGRTGTGELFF
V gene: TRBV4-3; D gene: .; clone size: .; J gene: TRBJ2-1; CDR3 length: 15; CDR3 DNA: TGCGCCAGCAGCCAAGCTCTGCGGAGGTACAATGAGCAGTTCTTC; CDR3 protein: CASSQALRRYNEQFF
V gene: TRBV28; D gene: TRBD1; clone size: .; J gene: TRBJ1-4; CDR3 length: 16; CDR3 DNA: TGTGCCAGCAGTCTCCCTCGGACAGGACGCGGTGAAAAACTGTTTTTT; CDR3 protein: CASSLPRTGRGEKLFF
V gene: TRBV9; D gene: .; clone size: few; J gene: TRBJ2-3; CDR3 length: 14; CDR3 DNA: TGTGCCAGCAGCGTAGTACAGAACACAGATACGCAGTATTTT; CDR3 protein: CASSVVQNTDTQYF
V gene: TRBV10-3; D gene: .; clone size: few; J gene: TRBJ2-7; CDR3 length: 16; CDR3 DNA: TGTGCCATCAGTGAGTTTAGTAGCAGGGGAGGTTACGAGCAGTACTTC; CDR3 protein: CAISEFSSRGGYEQYF
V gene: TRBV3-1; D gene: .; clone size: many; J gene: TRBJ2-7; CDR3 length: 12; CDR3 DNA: TGTGCCAGCAGTCAAGGGACCTACGAGCAGTACTTC; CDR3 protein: CASSQGTYEQYF
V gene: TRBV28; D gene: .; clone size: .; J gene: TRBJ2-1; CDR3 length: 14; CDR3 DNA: TGTGCCAGCCTCACCGGGGGGCAGGGCGGTGAGCAGTTCTTC; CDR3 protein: CASLTGGQGGEQFF
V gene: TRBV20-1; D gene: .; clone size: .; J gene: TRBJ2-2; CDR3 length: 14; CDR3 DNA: TGCAGTGCTCCCCAACGGGCGAACACCGGGGAGCTGTTTTTT; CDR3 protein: CSAPQRANTGELFF
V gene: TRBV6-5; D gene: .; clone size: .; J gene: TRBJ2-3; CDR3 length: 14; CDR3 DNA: TGTGCCAGCAGTTACTCGGGAAAGACAGATACGCAGTATTTT; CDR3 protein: CASSYSGKTDTQYF
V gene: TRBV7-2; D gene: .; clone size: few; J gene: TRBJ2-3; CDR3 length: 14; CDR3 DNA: TGTGCCAGCAGCCATTCACATAGCACAGATACGCAGTATTTT; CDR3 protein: CASSHSHSTDTQYF
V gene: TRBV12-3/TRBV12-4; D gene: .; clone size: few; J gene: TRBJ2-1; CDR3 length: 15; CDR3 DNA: TGTGCCAGCACCGATCCCAGGAGCTCCTACAATGAGCAGTTCTTC; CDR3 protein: CASTDPRSSYNEQFF
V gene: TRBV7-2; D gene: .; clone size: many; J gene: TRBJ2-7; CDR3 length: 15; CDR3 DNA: TGTGCCAGCAGCTTAGCGGGCGGCCTCTCCTACGAGCAGTACTTC; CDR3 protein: CASSLAGGLSYEQYF
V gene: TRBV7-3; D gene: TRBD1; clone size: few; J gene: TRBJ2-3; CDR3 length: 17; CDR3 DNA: TGTGCCAGCAGCTCCAGACAGGGGCCCGCCGGGGTAGATACGCAGTATTTT; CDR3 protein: CASSSRQGPAGVDTQYF
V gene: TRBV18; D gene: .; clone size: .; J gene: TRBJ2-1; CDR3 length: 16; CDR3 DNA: TGTGCCAGCTCCCAACGACCCGCGAGCTCCTACAATGAGCAGTTCTTC; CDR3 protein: CASSQRPASSYNEQFF
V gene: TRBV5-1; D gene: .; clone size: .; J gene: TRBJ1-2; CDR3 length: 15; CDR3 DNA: TGCGCCAGCAGCTTGGAGGGCCAAGCTAACTATGGCTACACCTTC; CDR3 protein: CASSLEGQANYGYTF
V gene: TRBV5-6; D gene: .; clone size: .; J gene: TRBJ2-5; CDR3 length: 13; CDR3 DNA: TGTGCCAGCAGCTTGGCTTCTACCGGGACCCAGTACTTC; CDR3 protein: CASSLASTGTQYF
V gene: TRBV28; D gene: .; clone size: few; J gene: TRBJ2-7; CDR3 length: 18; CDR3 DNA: TGTGCCAGCAGTTTTAGCGGGTTAGGAGGGGGCGATGGTTACGAGCAGTACTTC; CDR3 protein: CASSFSGLGGGDGYEQYF
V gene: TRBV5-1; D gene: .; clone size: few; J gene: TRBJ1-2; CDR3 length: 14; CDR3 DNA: TGCGCCAGCAGCTTGGGGGAGGGATCGGATGGCTACACCTTC; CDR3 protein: CASSLGEGSDGYTF
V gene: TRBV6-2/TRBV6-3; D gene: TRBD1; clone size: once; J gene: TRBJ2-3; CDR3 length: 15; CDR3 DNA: TGTGCCAGCAGTACGGGACAGACTAGCACAGATACGCAGTATTTT; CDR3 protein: CASSTGQTSTDTQYF
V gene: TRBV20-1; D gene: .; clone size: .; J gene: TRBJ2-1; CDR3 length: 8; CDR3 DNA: TGCAGTGCGGGGGAGCAGTTCTTC; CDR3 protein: CSAGEQFF
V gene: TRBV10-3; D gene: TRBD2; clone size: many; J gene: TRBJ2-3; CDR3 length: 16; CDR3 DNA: TGTGCCATCAGTTATTCGGGCGGGGGAAGCACAGATACGCAGTATTTT; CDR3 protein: CAISYSGGGSTDTQYF
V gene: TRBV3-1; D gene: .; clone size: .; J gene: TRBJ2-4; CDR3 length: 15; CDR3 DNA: TGTGCCAGCAGTCTAGGACAGCTAGCCAAAAACATTCAGTACTTC; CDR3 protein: CASSLGQLAKNIQYF
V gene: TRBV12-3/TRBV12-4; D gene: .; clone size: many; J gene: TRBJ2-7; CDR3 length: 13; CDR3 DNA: TGTGCCAGCAGCTGGGCAGAGGGCTACGAGCAGTACTTC; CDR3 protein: CASSWAEGYEQYF
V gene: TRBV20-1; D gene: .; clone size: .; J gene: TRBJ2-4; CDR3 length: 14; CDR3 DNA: TGCAGTGCCTTAATCAGACTGGCCAAAAACATTCAGTACTTC; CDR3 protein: CSALIRLAKNIQYF
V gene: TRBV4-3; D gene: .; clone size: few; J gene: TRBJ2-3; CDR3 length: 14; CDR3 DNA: TGCGCCAGCAGCCAGAGGAGGTCGACAGATACGCAGTATTTT; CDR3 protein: CASSQRRSTDTQYF
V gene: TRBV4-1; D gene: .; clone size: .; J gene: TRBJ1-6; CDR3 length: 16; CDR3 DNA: TGCGCCAGCAGCCGCATCATAAGCTCCTATAATTCACCCCTCCACTTT; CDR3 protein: CASSRIISSYNSPLHF
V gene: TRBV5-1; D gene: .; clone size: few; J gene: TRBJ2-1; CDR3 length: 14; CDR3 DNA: TGCGCCAGCAGCCGCGCTCCAGGGATCAATGAGCAGTTCTTC; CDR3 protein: CASSRAPGINEQFF
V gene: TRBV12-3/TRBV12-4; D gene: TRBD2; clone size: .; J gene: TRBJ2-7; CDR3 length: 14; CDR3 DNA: TGTGCCAGCAGTTACAGCGGGAGGGGCCGCGAGCAGTACTTC; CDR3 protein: CASSYSGRGREQYF
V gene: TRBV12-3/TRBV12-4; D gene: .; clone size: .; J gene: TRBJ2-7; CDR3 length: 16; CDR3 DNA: TGTGCCAGCAGAGATACCAACCGACCGCTCGTCCACGAGCAGTACTTC; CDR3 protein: CASRDTNRPLVHEQYF
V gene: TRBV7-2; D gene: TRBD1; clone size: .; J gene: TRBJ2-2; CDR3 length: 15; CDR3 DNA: TGTGCCAGCAGCCTGCGACAGGGTTGGACCGGGGAGCTGTTTTTT; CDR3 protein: CASSLRQGWTGELFF
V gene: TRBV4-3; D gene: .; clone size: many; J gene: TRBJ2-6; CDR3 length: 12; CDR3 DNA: TGTGCCAGCAGCCCTGGGGCCAACGTCCTGACTTTC; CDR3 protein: CASSPGANVLTF
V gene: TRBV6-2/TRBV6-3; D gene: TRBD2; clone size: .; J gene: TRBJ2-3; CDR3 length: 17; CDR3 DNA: TGTGCCAGCAGCTTTAGACTAGCGGGGGCCCCGCCGGGTACGCAGTATTTT; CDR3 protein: CASSFRLAGAPPGTQYF
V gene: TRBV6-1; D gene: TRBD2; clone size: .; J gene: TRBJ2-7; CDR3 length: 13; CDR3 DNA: TGTGCCAGCAGTCGCGGGGGGGCACGCGAGCAGTACTTC; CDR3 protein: CASSRGGAREQYF
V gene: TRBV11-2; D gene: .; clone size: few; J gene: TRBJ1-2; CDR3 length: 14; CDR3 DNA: TGTGCCAGCACCCGCCCTCTCCGGGGGAATGGCTACACCTTC; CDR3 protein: CASTRPLRGNGYTF